This entry lists 3 T cell receptor beta chains sequenced from one sample in a study of technical replicates of blood from a handful of donors. Libraries were prepared by immunoSEQ multiplex PCR; TCRdb keeps only in-frame clonotypes and omits some of them. The sample includes around 84,000 clones, roughly 98% of them seen just once. The specimen was T cells isolated from PBMCs. These receptors all come from a human donor in good health.

V and J are TRBV11-3 and TRBJ2-7; a weak D match, TRBD1 (5 bases). The germline CDR1 and CDR2 sequences are SGHNT and YENEEA. Trimming took 3 bases from V and 1 from J, leaving 10 bases between them. The length of the CDR3 is 14 residues. The CDR3 spells CASSFIRVSYEQYF. The DNA of the CDR3 is TGTGCCAGCAGCTTCATCAGGGTTTCCTACGAGCAGTACTTC.

The CDR3 reads CASSETGGFSYEQYF. The CDR3 DNA follows: TGTGCCAGCAGCGAGACAGGGGGTTTCTCCTACGAGCAGTACTTC. The chain links TRBV7-6 to TRBJ2-7, with 9 bases identical to TRBD1. This CDR3 comprises 15 residues. J lost 0 bases, V lost 5 bases, and 5 bases had no gene match. Germline lookup yields CDR1 SGHVS and CDR2 FNYEAQ.

The rearrangement uses TRBV11-2 and TRBJ1-2; unclear D gene. The CDR3 has 15 residues. Looked up from germline, CDR1 is SGHAT and CDR2 is FQNNGV. The V end lost 1 base, the J end lost 0 bases, and 9 bases lay between the germline ends. The CDR3 nucleotides read TGTGCCAGCAGCTTAGCCAGGAACCCTAACTATGGCTACACCTTC. This gives the protein CASSLARNPNYGYTF.